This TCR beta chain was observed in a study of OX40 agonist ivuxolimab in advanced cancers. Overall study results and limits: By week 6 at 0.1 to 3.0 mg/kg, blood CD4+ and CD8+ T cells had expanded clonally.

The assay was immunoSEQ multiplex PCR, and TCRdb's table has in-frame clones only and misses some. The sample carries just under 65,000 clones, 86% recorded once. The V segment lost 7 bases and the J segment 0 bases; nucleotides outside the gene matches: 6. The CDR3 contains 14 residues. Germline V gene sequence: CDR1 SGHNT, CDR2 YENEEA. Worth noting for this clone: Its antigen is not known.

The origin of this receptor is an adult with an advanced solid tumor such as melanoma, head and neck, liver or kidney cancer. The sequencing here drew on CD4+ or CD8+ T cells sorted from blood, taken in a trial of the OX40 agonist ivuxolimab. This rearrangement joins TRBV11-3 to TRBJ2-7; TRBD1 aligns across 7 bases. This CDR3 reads CASTRGQSSYEQYF. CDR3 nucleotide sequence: TGTGCCAGCACCCGGGGACAGAGCTCCTACGAGCAGTACTTC.